The 9 T cell receptor beta chains below all came from one sample that was sequenced in a study of T-cell reconstitution after alpha-beta-depleted transplantation in children (dated by TCRdb to the mid-2010s). The treatment or condition label, read with the paper, signifies: allogeneic hematopoietic cell transplantation with graft depleted of TCRalphabeta T cells and CD19 B cells. The library came from PCR. TCRdb lists the instrument as Illumina HiSeq 2500. TCR libraries were prepared with molecular barcoding, using unique molecular identifiers to normalize TCRbeta repertoire quantification. TCRdb reprocessing: public reads trimmed at Q25 with fastp, clones called with MiXCR, in-frame beta chains kept. Merged by CDR3 protein, the rows form single entries marked with the most common genes and DNA. The sample records some 840,000 distinct CDR3 sequences, less than 20% of which are singletons. Roughly 5% of the sample is in the top ten clones.

The specimen was PBMCs, mostly from graft donor cells, collected 360 days after TCRalphabeta/CD19-depleted stem cell transplant. These receptors came from a male patient aged 10 to 17 who had a stem cell transplant for acute lymphoblastic leukemia, so the T cells may come from the graft donor.

V gene TRBV4-1 combines with J gene TRBJ1-5; 7 bases map to TRBD1. Per germline, CDR1 MGHRA and CDR2 YSYEKL. The CDR3 runs to 16 residues. The V gene end was trimmed by 1 base and the J gene end by 2 bases; junction bases not matched to a gene: 5. The CDR3 spells CASSQVQGSGNQPQHF. Written as DNA, the CDR3 is TGCGCCAGCAGCCAAGTACAGGGGTCGGGCAATCAGCCCCAGCATTTT.

The chain combines TRBV7-9 with TRBJ2-7, with TRBD2 matching 16 bases. The CDR3 has 16 residues. J gave up 4 bases and V 4 bases, and 4 bases lay outside the gene matches. Germline assignment: CDR1 SEHNR and CDR2 FQNEAQ (reference sequence). The CDR3 reads CASSSGTSGRVYEQYF. As DNA, the CDR3 is TGTGCCAGCAGCTCCGGGACTAGCGGGAGGGTATACGAGCAGTACTTC.

J is TRBJ2-6 and V is TRBV28; no clear D. CDR1 MDHEN and CDR2 SYDVKM come from the germline V gene. This CDR3 contains 15 residues. The ends were cut back, 5 bases at V and 3 bases at J, with 11 bases in the middle. The CDR3 sequence is CASSHDPIGANVLTF. The CDR3 nucleotides read TGTGCCAGCAGTCACGACCCTATTGGGGCCAACGTCCTGACTTTC. Looking up the rest from reference TRBV28 and TRBJ2-6 gives the full variable domain: DVKVTQSSRYLVKRTGEKVFLECVQDMDHENMFWYRQDPGLGLRLIYFSYDVKMKEKGDIPEGYSVSREKKERFSLILESASTNQTSMYLCASSHDPIGANVLTFGAGSRLTVL.

The chain has TRBV6-5 and TRBJ2-3; tentative D call: TRBD1 (5 bases). The CDR3 sequence is 14 residues long. Germline CDR1 and CDR2: MNHEY and SVGAGI. V was trimmed by 2 bases and J by 6 bases, leaving 12 bases between them. Written as DNA, the CDR3 is TGTGCCAGCAGTTACCGTTTTGGGGCGGATACGCAGTATTTT. Protein: CASSYRFGADTQYF.

The chain couples TRBV20-1 to TRBJ1-2; 8 nucleotides line up with TRBD1. V shed 2 bases, J shed 3 bases, and the junction held 11 bases outside the gene matches. Germline values: CDR1 DFQATT, CDR2 SNEGSKA (reference sequence). The CDR3 contains 16 residues. The CDR3 DNA follows: TGCAGTGCTAGATCCGCAGGGGGCGATTTTTACTATGGCTACACCTTC. Its protein is CSARSAGGDFYYGYTF.

The table lists this clonotype with a few counts. The rearrangement uses TRBV19 and TRBJ2-7, with D possibly being TRBD2 (6 bases). Between the trimmed V and J ends, which lost 2 bases and 1 base, there was a span of 15 bases. This CDR3 contains 16 residues. The germline CDR1 and CDR2 sequences are LNHDA and SQIVND (reference sequence). CDR3 DNA sequence: TGTGCCAGTAGTATAAAGGGCGGGACTGTGTCCTACGAGCAGTACTTC. Amino acids: CASSIKGGTVSYEQYF.

The chain uses TRBV12-3 or TRBV12-4 and TRBJ1-2, with TRBD1 matching 8 bases. The CDR3 has 14 amino acids. The ends lost 6 bases at V and 4 bases at J; junction bases unmatched: 7. The CDR3 bases are TGTGCCAGCAGCCGACAGGGGTCCGGCTATGGCTACACCTTC. Amino acid sequence: CASSRQGSGYGYTF.

The chain has TRBV7-8 and TRBJ2-3, with 13 bases fitting TRBD2. Germline CDR1 SGHVS, CDR2 FQNEAQ. The CDR3 runs to 16 residues. With 8 bases clipped from V and 2 bases from J, the junction kept 7 bases outside the gene matches. The CDR3 region is CASGKLAGGPTDTQYF. The CDR3 DNA reads as TGTGCCAGCGGGAAACTAGCGGGAGGGCCCACAGATACGCAGTATTTT.

This CDR3 reads CASSQYSSYNEQFF. The DNA of the CDR3 is TGCGCCAGCAGCCAGTATTCTAGCTACAATGAGCAGTTCTTC. The chain is built from TRBV5-1 and TRBJ2-1; no firm D call. CDR3 length equals 14 residues. V was shortened by 4 bases and J by 3 bases, with 11 bases between the two germline ends. Germline CDR1 and CDR2: SGHRS and YFSETQ.